This passage covers 28 T cell receptor beta chains from one sample sequenced in a study of blood T cells in healthy people across ages. With a J-beta primer mix and a sample-barcoded 5' primer, a second PCR ran about 7 to 12 cycles. TCRdb re-derived calls from the 5' RACE reads in MiXCR, one entry per CDR3 protein. The data show about 730,000 distinct CDR3 sequences, with roughly two fifths seen just once and approximately 22% held by the top ten. The sample was blood. The receptors shown here come from a woman in her sixties or seventies in good health.

Here the CDR3 DNA reads TGTGCCAGCAGCCCATATGGACTAGCGAGCTCCTACAATGAGCAGTTCTTC. Protein sequence: CASSPYGLASSYNEQFF. The genes are TRBV6-6 and TRBJ2-1; TRBD2 agrees at 9 bases. CDR1 is MNHNY and CDR2 is SVGAGI in the germline V gene (reference sequence). The CDR3 contains 17 residues. V lost 6 bases, J lost 0 bases, and 9 bases stayed unmatched.

The V and J genes are TRBV5-1 and TRBJ2-5; D could derive from TRBD1 or TRBD2 (6 bases each). V lost 1 base and J 0 bases, leaving 7 bases between the germline ends. This CDR3 contains 14 residues. The germline CDR1 and CDR2 sequences are SGHRS and YFSETQ. CDR3 sequence: CASSLRGDQETQYF. CDR3 bases: TGCGCCAGCAGCTTGAGGGGGGACCAAGAGACCCAGTACTTC.

The CDR3 DNA reads TGTGCCAGTACCCAGGAGAAGAGGGACAGCAAGTATGGCTACACCTTC. Its translation: CASTQEKRDSKYGYTF. The rearrangement joins TRBV19 to TRBJ1-2; 7 bases map to TRBD1. The CDR3 runs to 16 residues. Trimming took 7 bases from V and 5 from J; bases not matched to a gene: 16. Germline V gene lookup returns CDR1 LNHDA and CDR2 SQIVND (reference sequence).

The rearrangement links TRBV29-1 to TRBJ2-6; either TRBD1 or TRBD2 may supply D (6 bases each). Trimming removed 5 bases from V and 0 bases from J, with 11 bases in between. CDR3 length: 15 residues. Germline CDR1 reads SQVTM; CDR2 reads ANQGSEA. DNA of the CDR3: TGCAGCGTTCGACAGGAGGGCTCTGGGGCCAACGTCCTGACTTTC. Translating gives CSVRQEGSGANVLTF.

The V and J genes are TRBV5-1 and TRBJ2-1, with a tentative D call TRBD1 (5 bases). The CDR3 contains 13 residues. V lost 4 bases and J lost 5, with 10 bases in between. Germline V gives CDR1 SGHRS, CDR2 YFSETQ. CDR3 in DNA: TGCGCCAGCAGCGTGGGGCAGAACAATGAGCAGTTCTTC. Translating it yields CASSVGQNNEQFF.

The CDR3 bases are TGTGCCAGCAGAGACCCGGGACTAGGAATTTCCGAGCAGTACTTC. Its translation: CASRDPGLGISEQYF. The genes are TRBV7-9 and TRBJ2-7; 8 nucleotides match TRBD2. The germline V gene has CDR1 SEHNR and CDR2 FQNEAQ (reference sequence). The CDR3 has 15 amino acids. J gave up 6 bases and V 6 bases, and 13 bases lay outside the gene matches.

The chain links TRBV5-5 to TRBJ1-5; 7 bases line up with TRBD1. The V segment lost 6 bases and the J segment 9 bases; nucleotides outside the gene matches: 15. CDR3 length: 15 amino acids. The germline V gene has CDR1 SGHKS and CDR2 YYEKEE (reference sequence). For the CDR3, the DNA is TGTGCCAGCACTTTGACAGGGCGGCTTGTTGGGCCCCAGCATTTT. It translates to CASTLTGRLVGPQHF.

V usage is TRBV9 and J usage is TRBJ2-7; 7 bases map to TRBD2. The CDR3 is 14 amino acids. Germline CDR1 and CDR2: SGDLS and YYNGEE. Germline trimming cut 4 bases from V and 1 base from J; bases unmatched to any gene: 5. CDR3 sequence: CASSSGLVSYEQYF. The DNA of the CDR3 is TGTGCCAGCAGCTCAGGACTAGTTTCCTACGAGCAGTACTTC.

The gene calls are TRBV7-9 and TRBJ1-2, with TRBD1 matching 7 bases. CDR3 size: 12 residues. V was pared by 10 bases and J by 4 bases, with 6 bases of the junction left unmatched. Germline CDR1 and CDR2: SEHNR and FQNEAQ (reference sequence). The CDR3 loop reads CANGDSFYGYTF. Here the CDR3 DNA reads TGTGCCAACGGGGACAGCTTCTATGGCTACACCTTC.

This clonotype was counted only a few times. The gene calls are TRBV9 and TRBJ2-1, with 14 bases identical to TRBD2. This CDR3 contains 16 residues. The germline V gene encodes CDR1 SGDLS and CDR2 YYNGEE. V shed 4 bases, J shed 7 bases, and the junction held 7 bases outside the gene matches. The CDR3 sequence: CASSRGTSGSRNEQFF. In DNA, the CDR3 is TGTGCCAGCAGCCGTGGGACTAGCGGGAGTAGAAATGAGCAGTTCTTC.

This clonotype was seen at least ten times. This chain joins TRBV2 and TRBJ1-2; D perhaps matches TRBD1 (6 bases). CDR1 and CDR2 (germline): SNHLY, FYNNEI. This CDR3 is 13 amino acids long. The V gene lost 9 bases and the J gene lost 10 bases, with 21 bases spanning the gap. The CDR3: CAREEGGGADYTF. The CDR3 DNA sequence: TGTGCCAGGGAAGAGGGGGGGGGCGCAGACTACACCTTC.

In its sample, this clonotype was seen many times. This chain links TRBV29-1 with TRBJ1-2, with unresolved D. Trimming cost V 4 bases and J 2 bases, with 11 bases left between them. The CDR3 is made up of 13 amino acids. CDR1 and CDR2 (germline): SQVTM, ANQGSEA. CDR3 in DNA: TGCAGCGTTGTTGGTAGCAGGAACTATGGCTACACCTTC. It specifies CSVVGSRNYGYTF.

The chain links TRBV12-3 or TRBV12-4 to TRBJ2-4; D is unresolved. The CDR3 is 14 residues long. Trimming took off 5 bases at V and 2 bases at J, with 10 bases between the two ends. CDR3 amino acids: CASSPQETKNIQYF. The CDR3 nucleotides read TGTGCCAGCAGTCCCCAGGAGACCAAAAACATTCAGTACTTC.

The chain joins TRBV7-7 to TRBJ2-1; D unclear. This CDR3 has 19 amino acids. Trimming removed 2 bases at V and 0 bases at J, with 20 bases between. Per the germline V gene, CDR1 is SSHAT and CDR2 is FNYEAQ (reference sequence). The CDR3 DNA reads as TGTGCCAGCAGCTTACTTTTCCCATCAGCCCCCTCCTCCTACAATGAGCAGTTCTTC. Its protein is CASSLLFPSAPSSYNEQFF.

The count of this clonotype is one. The gene calls are TRBV28 and TRBJ2-5, with D possibly being TRBD1 or TRBD2 (7 bases each). The ends were cut back, 2 bases at V and 5 bases at J, with 18 bases in the middle. The CDR3 is 16 residues long. Germline CDR1 reads MDHEN; CDR2 reads SYDVKM. Here the CDR3 reads CASSLRQGGAGETQYF. The CDR3 DNA reads as TGTGCCAGCAGTTTAAGGCAGGGGGGAGCGGGGGAGACCCAGTACTTC.

In its sample, this clonotype was seen once. The junction shows a germline mismatch at one end, possibly a read error. The V call is TRBV5-6, the J call TRBJ1-2; 8 bases align to TRBD1. The germline gives CDR1 SGHDT, CDR2 YYEEEE. The CDR3 is 14 residues long. The CDR3 coding sequence is TGTGCCGGCAGCCCGGGACAGGTCGTCTATGGCTACACCTTC. Protein product: CAGSPGQVVYGYTF.

The gene calls are TRBV7-3 and TRBJ2-2; D may be TRBD1 (5 bases). From germline, CDR1 is SGHTA and CDR2 FQGTGA. This CDR3 comprises 18 residues. V shed 5 bases and J shed 3 bases, with 22 bases lying between them. In DNA form, the CDR3 reads TGTGCCAGCAGCCTCTACCGTTGGACCAGGGCGGACACCGGGGAGCTGTTTTTT. Its protein product is CASSLYRWTRADTGELFF.

V is TRBV28 and J is TRBJ1-1, with D maybe TRBD1 (6 bases). From germline, CDR1 is MDHEN and CDR2 SYDVKM. The CDR3 sequence is 15 residues long. V dropped 7 bases and J dropped 4 bases, with 19 bases sitting between them. CDR3 nucleotide sequence: TGTGCCAGCACCACAGGGCCTAGCGGGATCACTGAAGCTTTCTTT. Translating gives CASTTGPSGITEAFF.

V usage is TRBV9 and J usage is TRBJ2-7; D is perhaps TRBD2 (5 bases). CDR1 and CDR2 from the germline V gene are SGDLS and YYNGEE. V was clipped by 2 bases and J by 2 bases, with 14 bases between them. This CDR3 is 15 amino acids long. The CDR3 sequence is CASSVGNGVPYEQYF. DNA of the CDR3: TGTGCCAGCAGCGTCGGGAACGGGGTTCCCTACGAGCAGTACTTC.

This rearrangement joins TRBV20-1 to TRBJ2-5; possibly TRBD2 for D (7 bases). The CDR3 has 15 amino acids. Germline CDR1 and CDR2: DFQATT and SNEGSKA (reference sequence). The V and J ends lost 4 bases and 11 bases respectively, with 26 bases between them. CDR3 sequence: CSAIRGGAKYAEQYF. Here the CDR3 DNA reads TGCAGTGCTATCCGAGGGGGGGCGAAGTACGCTGAGCAGTACTTC.

The CDR3 bases are TGCGCCAGCAGCTTAGGCAGGGTGTCGGATACGCAGTATTTT. Residues: CASSLGRVSDTQYF. The chain is built from TRBV5-1 and TRBJ2-3; D may be TRBD1 (5 bases). V dropped 2 bases and J dropped 6 bases, with 13 bases sitting between them. This CDR3 comprises 14 residues. From germline, CDR1 is SGHRS and CDR2 YFSETQ.

This clonotype appeared a few times. This chain uses TRBV27 with TRBJ2-3, with 7 bases matching TRBD2. Germline V gene lookup returns CDR1 MNHEY and CDR2 SMNVEV (reference sequence). V was pared by 4 bases and J by 5 bases, with 6 bases of the junction left unmatched. The CDR3 length is 14 residues. CDR3 nucleotide sequence: TGTGCCAGCAGTTGGACTAGGTCGGGAGATACGCAGTATTTT. Its translation is CASSWTRSGDTQYF.

This clonotype has a count of ten or more. The chain employs TRBV4-2 and TRBJ1-2; a possible D gene is TRBD1 (5 bases). Trimming shortened V by 3 bases and J by 5 bases, and 19 bases separated the two germline ends. This CDR3 has 16 amino acids. Germline values: CDR1 LGHNA, CDR2 YNFKEQ. CDR3 residues: CASSQEEAQGKYGYTF. The DNA of the CDR3 is TGTGCCAGCAGCCAGGAAGAGGCGCAGGGAAAATATGGCTACACCTTC.

There are a few counts of this clonotype. V and J are TRBV4-3 and TRBJ2-2, with D possibly being TRBD2 (6 bases). Germline V CDR1 and CDR2: LGHNA, YSLEER. The CDR3 is 15 amino acids. V was clipped by 0 bases and J by 4 bases, with 9 bases between them. In DNA, the CDR3 is TGCGCCAGCAGCCAAGAGGCTAGCGTCACCGGGGAGCTGTTTTTT. Its protein product is CASSQEASVTGELFF.

The table lists this clonotype with a count of one. The chain is built from TRBV6-5 and TRBJ2-7, with TRBD1 matching over 11 bases. The J call could be wrong; TRBJ2-5 is a better fit for the DNA end. The CDR3 sequence is 16 residues long. CDR1 and CDR2 (germline): MNHEY, SVGAGI. CDR3 residues: CASSQSGTGGGKTQYF. CDR3 DNA: TGTGCCAGCAGTCAATCCGGGACAGGGGGGGGGAAGACCCAGTACTTC.

In this sample, this clonotype turned up a few times. The genes are TRBV6-1 and TRBJ1-1; D is ambiguous. The CDR3 spans 13 residues. The ends were cut back, 7 bases at V and 0 bases at J, with 9 bases in the middle. Germline V lookup: CDR1 MNHNS, CDR2 SASEGT. The CDR3 loop is CASMRNMNTEAFF. CDR3 coding DNA: TGTGCCAGCATGCGTAACATGAACACTGAAGCTTTCTTT.

The chain recombines TRBV29-1 with TRBJ2-1, with 10 bases that match TRBD1. Trimming removed 3 bases from V and 13 bases from J; junction bases left unmatched: 9. This CDR3 region has 13 residues. Germline lookup yields CDR1 SQVTM and CDR2 ANQGSEA. The CDR3 DNA reads as TGCAGCGTTGACCGACAGGGGGCAGAGACCCAGTTCTTC. It is translated as CSVDRQGAETQFF.

This chain uses TRBV24-1 with TRBJ2-7, with 7 bases identical to TRBD2. The CDR3 extends over 16 amino acids. Losses at the gene ends were 5 bases for V and 7 bases for J; bases not matched to a gene: 16. The V gene's germline CDR1 is KGHDR and CDR2 SFDVKD. In DNA form, the CDR3 reads TGTGCCACCAGTGGGGGGAGGGGCAACTCCTACAATGAGCAGTACTTC. Its translation: CATSGGRGNSYNEQYF.